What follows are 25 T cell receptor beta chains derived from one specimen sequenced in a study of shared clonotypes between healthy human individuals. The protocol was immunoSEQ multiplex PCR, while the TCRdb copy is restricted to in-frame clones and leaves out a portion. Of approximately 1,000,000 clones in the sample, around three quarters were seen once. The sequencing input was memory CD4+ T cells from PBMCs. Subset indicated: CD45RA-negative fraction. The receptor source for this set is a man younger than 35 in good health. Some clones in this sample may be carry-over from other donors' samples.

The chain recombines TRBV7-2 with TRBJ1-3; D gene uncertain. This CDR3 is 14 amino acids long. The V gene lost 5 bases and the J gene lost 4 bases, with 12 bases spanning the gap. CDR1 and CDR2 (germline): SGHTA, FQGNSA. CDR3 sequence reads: CASSPRFGGNTIYF. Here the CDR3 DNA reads TGTGCCAGCAGCCCCCGGTTTGGCGGAAACACCATATATTTT.

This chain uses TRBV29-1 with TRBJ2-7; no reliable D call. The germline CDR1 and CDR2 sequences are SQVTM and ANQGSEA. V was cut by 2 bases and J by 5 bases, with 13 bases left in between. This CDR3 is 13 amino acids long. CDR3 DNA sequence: TGCAGCGTTGAAATCGACGAAAAGAACGAGCAGTACTTC. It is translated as CSVEIDEKNEQYF.

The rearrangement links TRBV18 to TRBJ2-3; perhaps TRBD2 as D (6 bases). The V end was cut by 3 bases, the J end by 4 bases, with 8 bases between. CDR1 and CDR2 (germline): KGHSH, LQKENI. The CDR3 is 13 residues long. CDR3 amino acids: CASSPGGSDTQYF. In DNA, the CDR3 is TGTGCCAGCTCACCCGGGGGTTCAGATACGCAGTATTTT.

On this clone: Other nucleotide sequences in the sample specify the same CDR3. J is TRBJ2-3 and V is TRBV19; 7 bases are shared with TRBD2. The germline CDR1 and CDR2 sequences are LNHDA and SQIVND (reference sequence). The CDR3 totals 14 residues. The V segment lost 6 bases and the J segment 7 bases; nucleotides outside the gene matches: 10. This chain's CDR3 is CASSMGGTLHTQYF. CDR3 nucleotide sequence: TGTGCCAGTAGCATGGGGGGGACTCTTCATACGCAGTATTTT.

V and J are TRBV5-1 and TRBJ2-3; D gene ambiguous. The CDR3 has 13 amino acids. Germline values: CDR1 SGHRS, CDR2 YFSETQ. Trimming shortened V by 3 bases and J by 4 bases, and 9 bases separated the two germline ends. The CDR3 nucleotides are TGCGCCAGCAGCTCATCGGTGGCAGATACGCAGTATTTT. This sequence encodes CASSSSVADTQYF.

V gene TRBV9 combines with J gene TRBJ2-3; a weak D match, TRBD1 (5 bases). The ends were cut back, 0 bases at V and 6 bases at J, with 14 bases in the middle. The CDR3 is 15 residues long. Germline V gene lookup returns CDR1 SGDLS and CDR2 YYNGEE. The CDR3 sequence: CASSVVGSKGDTQYF. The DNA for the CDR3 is TGTGCCAGCAGCGTAGTAGGGTCCAAGGGGGATACGCAGTATTTT.

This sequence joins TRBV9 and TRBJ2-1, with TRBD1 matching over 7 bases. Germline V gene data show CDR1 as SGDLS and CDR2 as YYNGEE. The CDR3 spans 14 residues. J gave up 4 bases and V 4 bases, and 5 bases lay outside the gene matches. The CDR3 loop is CASSLAGGYNEQFF. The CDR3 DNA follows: TGTGCCAGCAGCTTGGCAGGGGGATACAATGAGCAGTTCTTC.

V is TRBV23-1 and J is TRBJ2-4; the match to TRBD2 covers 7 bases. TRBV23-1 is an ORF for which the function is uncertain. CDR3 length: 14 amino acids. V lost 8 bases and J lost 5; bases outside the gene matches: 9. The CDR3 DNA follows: TGCGCCAGCGGGGGGAGGGAGTTCGAAAACATTCAGTACTTC. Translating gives CASGGREFENIQYF.

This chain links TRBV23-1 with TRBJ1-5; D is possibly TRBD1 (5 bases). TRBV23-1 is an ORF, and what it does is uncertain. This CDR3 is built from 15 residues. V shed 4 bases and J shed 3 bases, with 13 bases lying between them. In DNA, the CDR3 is TGCGCCAGCAGTCCCCTTAAGGGACTCAATCAGCCCCAGCATTTT. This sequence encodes CASSPLKGLNQPQHF.

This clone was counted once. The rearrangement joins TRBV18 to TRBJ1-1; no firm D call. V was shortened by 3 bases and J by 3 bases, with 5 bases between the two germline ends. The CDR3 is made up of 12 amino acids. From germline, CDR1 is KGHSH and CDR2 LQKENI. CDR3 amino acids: CASSPDHTEAFF. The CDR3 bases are TGTGCCAGCTCACCGGACCACACTGAAGCTTTCTTT.

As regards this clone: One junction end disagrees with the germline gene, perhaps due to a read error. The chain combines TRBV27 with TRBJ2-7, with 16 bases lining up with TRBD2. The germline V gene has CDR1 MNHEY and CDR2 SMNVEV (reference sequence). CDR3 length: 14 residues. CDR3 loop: CASSSAGLAGGPVF. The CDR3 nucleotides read TGTGCCAGCAGTTCCGCGGGACTAGCGGGAGGGCCAGTCTTC.

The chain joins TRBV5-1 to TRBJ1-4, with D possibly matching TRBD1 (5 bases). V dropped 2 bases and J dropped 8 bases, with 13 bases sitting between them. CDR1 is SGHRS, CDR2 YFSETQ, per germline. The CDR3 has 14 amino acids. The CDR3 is CASSFPGGGEKLFF. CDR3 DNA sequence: TGCGCCAGCAGCTTTCCGGGGGGAGGCGAAAAACTGTTTTTT.

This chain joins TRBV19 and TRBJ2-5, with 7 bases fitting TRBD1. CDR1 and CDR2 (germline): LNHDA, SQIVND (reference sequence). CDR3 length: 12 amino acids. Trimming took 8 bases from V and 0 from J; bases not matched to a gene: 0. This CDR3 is CASGQDQETQYF. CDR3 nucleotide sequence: TGTGCCAGTGGACAGGACCAAGAGACCCAGTACTTC.

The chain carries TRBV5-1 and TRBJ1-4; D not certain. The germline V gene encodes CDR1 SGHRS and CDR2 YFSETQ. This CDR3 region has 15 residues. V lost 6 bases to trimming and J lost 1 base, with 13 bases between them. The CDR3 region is CASTADGRTNEKLFF. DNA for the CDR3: TGCGCCAGCACCGCGGACGGACGAACTAATGAAAAACTGTTTTTT.

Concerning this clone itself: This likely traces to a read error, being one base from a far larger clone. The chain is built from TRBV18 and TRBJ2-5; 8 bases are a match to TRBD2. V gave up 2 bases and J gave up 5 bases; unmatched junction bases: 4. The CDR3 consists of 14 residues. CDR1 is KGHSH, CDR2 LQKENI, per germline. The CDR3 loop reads CASSPSQREETQYF. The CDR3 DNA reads TGTGCCAGCTCACCATCCCAGCGGGAGGAGACCCAGTACTTC.

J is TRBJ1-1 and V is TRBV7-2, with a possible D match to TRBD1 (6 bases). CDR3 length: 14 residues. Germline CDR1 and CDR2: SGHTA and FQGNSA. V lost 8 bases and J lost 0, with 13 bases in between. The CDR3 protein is CASAGGPMNTEAFF. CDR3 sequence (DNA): TGTGCCAGCGCTGGGGGGCCCATGAACACTGAAGCTTTCTTT.

CDR3 sequence: CASSLQGGSSYNEQFF. CDR3 nucleotides: TGTGCCAGCAGCTTGCAGGGGGGCAGCTCCTACAATGAGCAGTTCTTC. The chain has TRBV5-4 and TRBJ2-1, with D possibly being TRBD1 (7 bases). Germline CDR1 SGHNT, CDR2 YYREEE (reference sequence). V lost 1 base and J 0 bases, leaving 11 bases between the germline ends. The CDR3 sequence is 16 residues long.

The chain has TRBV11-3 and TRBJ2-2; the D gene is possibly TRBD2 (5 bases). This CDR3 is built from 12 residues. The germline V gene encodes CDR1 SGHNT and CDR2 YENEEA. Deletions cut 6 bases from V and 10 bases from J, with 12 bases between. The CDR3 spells CASREELSELFF. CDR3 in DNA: TGTGCCAGCAGGGAGGAGCTATCGGAGCTGTTTTTT.

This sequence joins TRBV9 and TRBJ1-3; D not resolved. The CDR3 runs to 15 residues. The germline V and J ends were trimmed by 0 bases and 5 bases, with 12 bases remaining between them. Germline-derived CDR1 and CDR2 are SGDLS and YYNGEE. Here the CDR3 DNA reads TGTGCCAGCAGCGTAGAGGAAGGGCCAAGAAACACCATATATTTT. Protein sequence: CASSVEEGPRNTIYF.

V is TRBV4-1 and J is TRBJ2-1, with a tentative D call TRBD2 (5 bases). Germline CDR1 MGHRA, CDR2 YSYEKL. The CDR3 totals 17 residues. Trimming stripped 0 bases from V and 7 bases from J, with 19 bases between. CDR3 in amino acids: CASSQDWWERRRNEQFF. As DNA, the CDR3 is TGCGCCAGCAGCCAAGATTGGTGGGAGCGCCGGAGAAATGAGCAGTTCTTC.

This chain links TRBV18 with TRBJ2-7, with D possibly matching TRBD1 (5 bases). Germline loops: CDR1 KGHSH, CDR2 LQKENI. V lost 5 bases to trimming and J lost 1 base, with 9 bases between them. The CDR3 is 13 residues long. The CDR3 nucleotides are TGTGCCAGCTCATCACAGGCATCCTACGAGCAGTACTTC. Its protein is CASSSQASYEQYF.

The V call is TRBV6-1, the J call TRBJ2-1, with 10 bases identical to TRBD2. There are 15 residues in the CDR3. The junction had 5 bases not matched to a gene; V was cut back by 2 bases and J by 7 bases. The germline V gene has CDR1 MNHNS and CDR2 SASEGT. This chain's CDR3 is CASSEQLAGTNEQFF. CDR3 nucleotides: TGTGCCAGCAGTGAACAACTAGCGGGGACTAATGAGCAGTTCTTC.

The CDR3 here is CASSQEIANYGYTF. As DNA, the CDR3 is TGCGCCAGCAGCCAAGAAATAGCTAACTATGGCTACACCTTC. V usage is TRBV4-3 and J usage is TRBJ1-2; D not certain. The CDR3 consists of 14 residues. Trimming removed 0 bases from V and 0 bases from J, with 5 bases in between. The germline CDR1 and CDR2 sequences are LGHNA and YSLEER.

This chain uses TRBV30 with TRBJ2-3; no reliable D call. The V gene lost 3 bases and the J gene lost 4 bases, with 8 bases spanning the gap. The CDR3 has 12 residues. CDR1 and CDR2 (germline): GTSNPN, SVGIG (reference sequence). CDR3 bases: TGTGCCTGGAGCCCCACATCAGATACGCAGTATTTT. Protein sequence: CAWSPTSDTQYF.

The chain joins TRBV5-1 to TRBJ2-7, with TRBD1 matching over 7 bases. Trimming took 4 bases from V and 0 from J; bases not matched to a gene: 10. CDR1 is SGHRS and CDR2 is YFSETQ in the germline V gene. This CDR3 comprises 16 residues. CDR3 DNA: TGCGCCAGCAGCATAAAATCGGGACAGAGCTCCTACGAGCAGTACTTC. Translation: CASSIKSGQSSYEQYF.